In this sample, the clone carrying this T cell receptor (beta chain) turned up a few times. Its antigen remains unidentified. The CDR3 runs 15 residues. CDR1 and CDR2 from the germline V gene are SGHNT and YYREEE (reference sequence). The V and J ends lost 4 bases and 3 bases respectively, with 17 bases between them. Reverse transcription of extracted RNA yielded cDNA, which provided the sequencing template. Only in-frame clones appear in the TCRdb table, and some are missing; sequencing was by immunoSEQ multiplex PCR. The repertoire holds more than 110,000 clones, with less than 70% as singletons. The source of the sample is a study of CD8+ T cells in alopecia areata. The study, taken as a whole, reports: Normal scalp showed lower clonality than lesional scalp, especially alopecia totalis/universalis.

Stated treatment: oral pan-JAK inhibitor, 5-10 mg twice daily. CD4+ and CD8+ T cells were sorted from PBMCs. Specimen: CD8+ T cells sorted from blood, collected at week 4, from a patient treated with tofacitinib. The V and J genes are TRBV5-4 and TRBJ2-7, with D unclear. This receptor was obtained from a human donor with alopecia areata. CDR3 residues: CASSVADGTYYEQYF. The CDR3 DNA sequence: TGTGCCAGCAGCGTAGCTGACGGAACCTACTACGAGCAGTACTTC.